This T cell receptor beta chain was identified during a study of post-analysis software for immune sequencing data. This clonotype was seen a handful of times. Its antigen is unknown. Unique-molecular-identifier-tagged TCR beta cDNA libraries were used. Each CDR3 protein gets one entry after TCRdb re-called the PCR reads with MiXCR. The table lists about 820,000 distinct CDR3 sequences, roughly 58% of them singletons. CDR1 and CDR2 (germline): SGHAT, FQNNGV. The CDR3 totals 16 residues. Trimming removed 5 bases from V and 5 bases from J; junction bases left unmatched: 10. Overall study results and limits: Roughly 5 TRBV segments (TRBV5-6, TRBV5-1 and TRBV20-1 among them) occurred more frequently in patients than in controls.

Material for sequencing was blood. The TCR was taken from a girl between 5 and 17 years old with multiple sclerosis. The rearrangement uses TRBV11-2 and TRBJ1-1, with 11 positions matching TRBD1. The CDR3 nucleotides are TGTGCCAGCAGCCCTAGGACAGGGGGCGATGGGACTGAAGCTTTCTTT. It specifies CASSPRTGGDGTEAFF.